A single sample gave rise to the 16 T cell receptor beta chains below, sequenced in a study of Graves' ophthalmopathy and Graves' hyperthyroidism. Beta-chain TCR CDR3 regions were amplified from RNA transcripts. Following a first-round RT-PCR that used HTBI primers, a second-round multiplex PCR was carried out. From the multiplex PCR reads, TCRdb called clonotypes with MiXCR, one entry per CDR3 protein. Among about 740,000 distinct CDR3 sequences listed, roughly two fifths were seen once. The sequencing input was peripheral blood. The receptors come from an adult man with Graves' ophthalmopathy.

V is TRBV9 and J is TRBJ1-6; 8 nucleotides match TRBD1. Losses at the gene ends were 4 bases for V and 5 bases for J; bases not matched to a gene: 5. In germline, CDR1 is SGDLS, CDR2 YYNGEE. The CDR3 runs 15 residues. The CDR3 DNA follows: TGTGCCAGCAGCCTTTACAGGGGGAATAATTCACCCCTCCACTTT. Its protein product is CASSLYRGNNSPLHF.

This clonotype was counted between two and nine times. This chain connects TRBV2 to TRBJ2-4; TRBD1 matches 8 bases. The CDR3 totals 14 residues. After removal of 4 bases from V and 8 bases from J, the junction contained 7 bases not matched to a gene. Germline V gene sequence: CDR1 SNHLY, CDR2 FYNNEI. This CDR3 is CASSVRTGLDIQYF. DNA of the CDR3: TGTGCCAGCAGTGTTAGGACAGGGCTCGACATTCAGTACTTC.

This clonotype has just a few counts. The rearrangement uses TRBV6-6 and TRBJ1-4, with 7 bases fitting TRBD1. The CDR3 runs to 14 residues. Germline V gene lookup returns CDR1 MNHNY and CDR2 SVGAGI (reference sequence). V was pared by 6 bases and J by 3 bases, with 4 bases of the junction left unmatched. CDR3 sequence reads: CASRNRGANEKLFF. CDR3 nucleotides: TGTGCCAGCAGAAACAGGGGAGCTAATGAAAAACTGTTTTTT.

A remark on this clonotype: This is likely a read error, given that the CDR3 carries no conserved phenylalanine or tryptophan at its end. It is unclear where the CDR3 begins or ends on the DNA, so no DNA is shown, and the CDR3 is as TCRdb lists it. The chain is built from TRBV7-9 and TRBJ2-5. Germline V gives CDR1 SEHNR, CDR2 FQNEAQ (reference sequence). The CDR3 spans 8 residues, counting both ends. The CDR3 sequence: CASSLAGG.

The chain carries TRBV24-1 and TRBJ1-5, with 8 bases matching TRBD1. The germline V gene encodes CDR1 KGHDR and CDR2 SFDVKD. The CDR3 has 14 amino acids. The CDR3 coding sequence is TGTGCTAGAGTTGACAGGGGATGGCATCAGCCCCAGCATTTT. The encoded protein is CARVDRGWHQPQHF.

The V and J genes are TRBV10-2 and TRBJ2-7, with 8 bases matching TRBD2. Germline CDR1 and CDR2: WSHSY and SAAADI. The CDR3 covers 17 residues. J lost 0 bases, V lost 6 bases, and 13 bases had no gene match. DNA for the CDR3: TGCGCCAGCAGCCAAGGAGGGCTAGCGGGTGCCTCCTACGAGCAGTACTTC. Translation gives CASSQGGLAGASYEQYF.

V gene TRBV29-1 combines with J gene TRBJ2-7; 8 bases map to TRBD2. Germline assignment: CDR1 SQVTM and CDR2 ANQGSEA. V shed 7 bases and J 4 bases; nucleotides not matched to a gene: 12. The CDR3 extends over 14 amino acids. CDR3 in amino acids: CSAAGGGGSYEQYF. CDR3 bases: TGCAGCGCGGCCGGGGGGGGCGGCTCTTACGAGCAGTACTTC.

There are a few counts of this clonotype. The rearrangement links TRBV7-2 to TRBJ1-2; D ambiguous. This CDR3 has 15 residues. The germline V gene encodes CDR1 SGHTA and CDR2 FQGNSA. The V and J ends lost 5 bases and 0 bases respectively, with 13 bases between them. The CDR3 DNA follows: TGTGCCAGCAGCCAAGGTCGGTTTTCTAACTATGGCTACACCTTC. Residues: CASSQGRFSNYGYTF. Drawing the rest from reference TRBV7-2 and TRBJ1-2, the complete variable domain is GAGVSQSPSNKVTEKGKDVELRCDPISGHTALYWYRQSLGQGLEFLIYFQGNSAPDKSGLPSDRFSAERTGGSVSTLTIQRTQQEDSAVYLCASSQGRFSNYGYTFGSGTRLTVV.

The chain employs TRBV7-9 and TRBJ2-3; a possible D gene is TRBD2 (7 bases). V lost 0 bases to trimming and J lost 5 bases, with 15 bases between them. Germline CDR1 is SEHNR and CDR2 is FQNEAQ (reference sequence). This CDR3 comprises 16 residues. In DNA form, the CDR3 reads TGTGCCAGCAGCTTAGCGGGGGGGGCCAATGGAGATACGCAGTATTTT. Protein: CASSLAGGANGDTQYF.

CDR3 in DNA: TGTGCCAGCAGCTCGGGACTAGCGGAAGACAATGAGCAGTTCTTC. Translating it yields CASSSGLAEDNEQFF. The chain recombines TRBV11-1 with TRBJ2-1, with 11 positions matching TRBD2. The trim removed 4 bases at V and 5 bases at J, leaving 4 bases unmatched. The CDR3 sequence is 15 residues long. Germline values: CDR1 SGHAT, CDR2 FQDESV (reference sequence).

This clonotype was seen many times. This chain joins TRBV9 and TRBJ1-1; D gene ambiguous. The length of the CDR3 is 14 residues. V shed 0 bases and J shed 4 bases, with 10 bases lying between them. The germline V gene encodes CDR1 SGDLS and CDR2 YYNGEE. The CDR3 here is CASSVDTGGTEAFF. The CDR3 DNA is TGTGCCAGCAGCGTAGATACGGGAGGCACTGAAGCTTTCTTT.

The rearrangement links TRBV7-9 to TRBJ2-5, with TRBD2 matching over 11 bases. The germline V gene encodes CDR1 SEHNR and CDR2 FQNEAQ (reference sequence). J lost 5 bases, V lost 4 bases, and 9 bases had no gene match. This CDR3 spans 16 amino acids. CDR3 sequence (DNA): TGTGCCAGCAGCTATTCGAGACTAGCGGGAAGGGAGACCCAGTACTTC. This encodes CASSYSRLAGRETQYF.

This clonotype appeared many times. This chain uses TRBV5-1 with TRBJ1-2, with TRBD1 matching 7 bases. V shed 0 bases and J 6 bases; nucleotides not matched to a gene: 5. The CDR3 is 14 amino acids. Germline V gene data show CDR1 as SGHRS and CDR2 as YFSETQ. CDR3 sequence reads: CASSLGITGDGYTF. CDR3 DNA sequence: TGCGCCAGCAGCTTGGGAATAACAGGGGATGGCTACACCTTC.

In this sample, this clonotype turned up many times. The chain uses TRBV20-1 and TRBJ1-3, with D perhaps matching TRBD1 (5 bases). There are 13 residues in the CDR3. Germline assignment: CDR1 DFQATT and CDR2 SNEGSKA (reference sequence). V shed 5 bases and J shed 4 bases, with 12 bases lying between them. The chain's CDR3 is CSAGQGTGNTIYF. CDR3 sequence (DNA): TGCAGTGCTGGGCAGGGTACAGGAAACACCATATATTTT.

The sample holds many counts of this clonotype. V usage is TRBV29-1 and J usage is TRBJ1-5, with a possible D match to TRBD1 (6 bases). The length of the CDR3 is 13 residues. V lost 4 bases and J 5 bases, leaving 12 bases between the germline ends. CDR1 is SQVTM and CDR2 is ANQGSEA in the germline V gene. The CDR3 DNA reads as TGCAGCGTTGTACCAGGGGCGGATCAGCCCCAGCATTTT. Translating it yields CSVVPGADQPQHF.

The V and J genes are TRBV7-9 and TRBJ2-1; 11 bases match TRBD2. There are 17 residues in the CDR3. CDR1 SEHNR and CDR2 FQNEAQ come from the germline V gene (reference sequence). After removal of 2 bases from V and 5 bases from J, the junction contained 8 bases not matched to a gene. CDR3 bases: TGTGCCAGCAGCTTAACGGCCGGGACTAGCGGTAACAATGAGCAGTTCTTC. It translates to CASSLTAGTSGNNEQFF.